This entry concerns a single T cell receptor (beta chain). This record belongs to a study of shared clonotypes between healthy human individuals. Naive-designated CD8 cells lacked CD45RO, were positively enriched for CCR7, and omitted terminally differentiated effector memory CD45RA+ cells. Repertoires were generated with immunoSEQ multiplex PCR, while TCRdb's copy carries only in-frame clones and drops some. The sample comprises approximately 810,000 clones, nearly 95% of which are singletons, and 24% rests with the top ten. This TCR came from a man aged 25-40 years in good health. Sequencing was done on a sample of naive CD8+ T cells sorted from blood.

The CDR3 DNA reads TGTGCCAGCAGCGATCAGAGTTACTCTGGAAACACCATATATTTT. This sequence encodes CASSDQSYSGNTIYF. This chain joins TRBV7-9 and TRBJ1-3; D call uncertain. The V gene lost 5 bases and the J gene lost 0 bases, with 11 bases spanning the gap. The CDR3 length is 15 residues. From germline, CDR1 is SEHNR and CDR2 FQNEAQ (reference sequence). Supplemented by reference TRBV7-9 and TRBJ1-3, the full variable domain reads DTGVSQNPRHKITKRGQNVTFRCDPISEHNRLYWYRQTLGQGPEFLTYFQNEAQLEKSRLLSDRFSAERPKGSFSTLEIQRTEQGDSAMYLCASSDQSYSGNTIYFGEGSWLTVV.